Listed below are T cell receptor beta chains from one sample, sequenced in a study of T cells after posttransplantation cyclophosphamide. The assay was immunoSEQ multiplex PCR, and TCRdb's table has in-frame clones only and misses some. The sample lists roughly 7,300 clones, 80% to 95% occurring once. The sequencing sample was made of CD4+ T cells sorted from blood. The receptor source for this set is a woman between 45 and 65 years old in good health and a related stem cell transplant donor. Each CDR3 is given with its conserved first and last residue. D genes are given only for firm matches. Size is stated for part of the rows, as once, few or many counts, or as a class when the clone is expanded.

>-|TRBV10-2|TRBJ2-7|TRBD2
CASSESISGLGAYEQYF
TGCGCCAGCAGTGAGTCGATTTCCGGACTAGGAGCCTACGAGCAGTACTTC
>-|TRBV5-1|TRBJ2-1|TRBD1
CASSLGTDEQFF
TGCGCCAGCAGCCTCGGGACAGATGAGCAGTTCTTC
>-|TRBV7-2|TRBJ1-2|-
CASSLVGGLGSYGYTF
TGTGCCAGCAGCTTAGTGGGGGGGCTGGGTTCCTATGGCTACACCTTC
>-|TRBV5-3|TRBJ1-1|-
CARSLAGGENTEAFF
TGTGCCAGAAGCTTGGCCGGGGGGGAGAACACTGAAGCTTTCTTT
>-|TRBV10-1|TRBJ1-2|-
CASGIGVRRGYTF
TGCGCCAGCGGAATAGGAGTACGTCGGGGCTACACCTTC
>once|TRBV7-9|TRBJ1-1|TRBD1
CASSPTTGFFTEAFF
TGTGCCAGCAGCCCCACGACAGGGTTTTTCACTGAAGCTTTCTTT
>once|TRBV15|TRBJ2-7|-
CATSRGGQGSSYEQYF
TGTGCCACCAGCAGAGGGGGCCAGGGGAGCTCCTACGAGCAGTACTTC
>-|TRBV19|TRBJ2-2|TRBD1
CASSKQGDTGELFF
TGTGCCAGTAGTAAACAGGGGGACACCGGGGAGCTGTTTTTT
>-|TRBV29-1|TRBJ2-7|TRBD2
CSVGGGGYEQYF
TGCAGCGTTGGCGGGGGTGGCTACGAGCAGTACTTC
>-|TRBV5-1|TRBJ1-3|-
CASSLEPRVSGNTIYF
TGCGCCAGCAGCTTGGAACCGAGAGTCTCTGGAAACACCATATATTTT
>-|TRBV28|TRBJ2-7|TRBD2
CASRETSGRQVEYF
TGTGCCAGCAGAGAGACTAGCGGTCGACAGGTGGAGTACTTC
>once|TRBV5-1|TRBJ2-1|-
CASSLYDSNNEQFF
TGCGCCAGCAGCTTGTACGACAGCAACAATGAGCAGTTCTTC
>-|TRBV27|TRBJ2-7|TRBD2
CASSTHLLGWTSGLSSYEQYF
TGTGCCAGCAGTACACACCTTTTAGGGTGGACTAGCGGCTTAAGCTCCTACGAGCAGTACTTC
>-|TRBV9|TRBJ1-6|-
CASSVGHRARDSPLHF
TGTGCCAGCAGCGTAGGACACAGGGCTCGAGACTCCCCCCTCCACTTT
>-|TRBV14|TRBJ2-7|-
CASSQDWGVYEQYF
TGTGCCAGCAGCCAAGATTGGGGAGTCTACGAGCAGTACTTC
>-|TRBV5-6|TRBJ1-2|-
CASSLGAHYGYTF
TGTGCCAGCAGCTTGGGGGCGCATTACGGCTACACCTTC
>-|TRBV7-2|TRBJ1-4|-
CASSLETEGKKLFF
TGTGCCAGCAGCTTAGAGACGGAGGGAAAAAAACTGTTTTTT
>-|TRBV7-6|TRBJ2-1|TRBD2
CASSPSSGSYNEQFF
TGTGCCAGCAGCCCGTCTAGCGGGAGTTACAATGAGCAGTTCTTC
>-|TRBV7-7|TRBJ2-5|TRBD1
CASSLGGTGFQETQYF
TGTGCCAGCAGCTTGGGGGGGACAGGGTTCCAAGAGACCCAGTACTTC
>few|TRBV19|TRBJ2-2|-
CASTTGGQINTGELFF
TGTGCCAGTACCACAGGAGGACAGATAAACACCGGGGAGCTGTTTTTT